The entry that follows covers one TCR beta chain sequence. Its antigen is still unknown. CDR3 length: 17 amino acids. Per the germline V gene, CDR1 is SGHAT and CDR2 is FQDESV (reference sequence). The ends lost 5 bases at V and 5 bases at J; junction bases unmatched: 10. The record originates from a study of beta chain features in type 1 diabetes. Study-wide background: Over all samples combined, more than 90,000,000 sorted cells were examined. Study-wide points: Researchers report that Type 1 diabetes patients had moderately but significantly shorter TCRB CDR3s across all four CD4+ subsets. Since sequencing was performed on cDNA, cells with high TCR expression could be over-represented.

Expressed TCRB transcripts were sequenced after all isolated RNA was converted to cDNA. Sequenced by immunoSEQ multiplex PCR; TCRdb stores in-frame clones only, minus some. The sample has 300,000 or so clones; approximately 15% are singletons. The V and J genes are TRBV11-1 and TRBJ2-7; 15 bases are a match to TRBD2. This receptor was identified in a man younger than 40 with type 1 diabetes. Sequenced: naive CD4+ T cells from blood. The CDR3 protein is CASSLGLAGGPIHEQYF. The CDR3 DNA is TGTGCCAGCAGCCTCGGACTAGCGGGAGGGCCTATCCACGAGCAGTACTTC.